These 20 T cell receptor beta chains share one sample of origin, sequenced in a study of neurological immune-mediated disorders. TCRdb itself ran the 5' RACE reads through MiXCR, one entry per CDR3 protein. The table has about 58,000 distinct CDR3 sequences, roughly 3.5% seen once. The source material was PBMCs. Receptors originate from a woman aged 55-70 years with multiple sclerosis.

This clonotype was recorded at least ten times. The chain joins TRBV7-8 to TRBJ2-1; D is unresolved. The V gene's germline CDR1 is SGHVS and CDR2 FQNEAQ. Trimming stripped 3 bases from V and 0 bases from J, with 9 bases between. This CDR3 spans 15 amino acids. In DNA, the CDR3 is TGTGCCAGCAGCTTGTTAGGGAACTCCTACAATGAGCAGTTCTTC. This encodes CASSLLGNSYNEQFF.

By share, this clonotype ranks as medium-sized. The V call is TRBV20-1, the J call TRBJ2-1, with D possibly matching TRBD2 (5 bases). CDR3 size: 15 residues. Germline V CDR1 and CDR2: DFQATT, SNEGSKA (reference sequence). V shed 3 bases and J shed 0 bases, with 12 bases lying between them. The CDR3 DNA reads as TGCAGTGCTAGTAGTCTGGGGAGCTCCTACAATGAGCAGTTCTTC. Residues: CSASSLGSSYNEQFF.

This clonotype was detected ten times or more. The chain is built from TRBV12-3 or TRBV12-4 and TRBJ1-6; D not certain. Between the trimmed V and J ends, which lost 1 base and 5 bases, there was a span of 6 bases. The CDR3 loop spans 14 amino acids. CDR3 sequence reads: CASSLGQNNSPLHF. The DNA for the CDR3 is TGTGCCAGCAGTTTAGGCCAAAATAATTCACCCCTCCACTTT.

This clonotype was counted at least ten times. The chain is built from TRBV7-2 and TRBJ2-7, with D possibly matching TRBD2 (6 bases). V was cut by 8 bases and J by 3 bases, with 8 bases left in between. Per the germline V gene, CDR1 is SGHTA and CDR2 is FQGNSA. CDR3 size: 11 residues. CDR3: CASGGIYEQYF. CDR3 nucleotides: TGTGCCAGCGGGGGGATCTACGAGCAGTACTTC.

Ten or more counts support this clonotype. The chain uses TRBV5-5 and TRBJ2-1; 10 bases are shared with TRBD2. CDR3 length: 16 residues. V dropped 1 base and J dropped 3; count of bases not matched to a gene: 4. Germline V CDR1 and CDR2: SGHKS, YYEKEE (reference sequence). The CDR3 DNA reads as TGTGCCAGCAGCTTGAGGCTAGCGGGGGACTACAATGAGCAGTTCTTC. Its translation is CASSLRLAGDYNEQFF.

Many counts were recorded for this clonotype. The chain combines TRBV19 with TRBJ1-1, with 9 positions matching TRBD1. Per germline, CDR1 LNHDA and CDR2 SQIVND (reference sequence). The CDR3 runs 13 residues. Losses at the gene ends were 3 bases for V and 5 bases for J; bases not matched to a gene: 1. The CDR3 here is CASSMTGGTEAFF. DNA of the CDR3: TGTGCCAGTAGTATGACAGGGGGGACTGAAGCTTTCTTT.

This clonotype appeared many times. In DNA form, the CDR3 reads TGTGCCAGCAGTTTCGACCCGCGTCTAACTGAAGCTTTCTTT. Translation: CASSFDPRLTEAFF. The chain couples TRBV12-3 or TRBV12-4 to TRBJ1-1; D not certain. The CDR3 is 14 amino acids. The V and J ends lost 3 bases and 5 bases respectively, with 13 bases between them.

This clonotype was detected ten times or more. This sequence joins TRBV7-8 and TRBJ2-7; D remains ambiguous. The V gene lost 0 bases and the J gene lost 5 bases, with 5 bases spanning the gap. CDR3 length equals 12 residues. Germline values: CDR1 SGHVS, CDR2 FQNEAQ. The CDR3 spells CASSLAVHEQYF. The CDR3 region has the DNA TGTGCCAGCAGCTTAGCGGTCCACGAGCAGTACTTC.

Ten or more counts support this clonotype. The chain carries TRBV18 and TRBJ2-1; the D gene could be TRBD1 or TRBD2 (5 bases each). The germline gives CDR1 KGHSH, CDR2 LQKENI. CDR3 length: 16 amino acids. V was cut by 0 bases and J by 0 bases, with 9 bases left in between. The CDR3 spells CASSPPVGTSYNEQFF. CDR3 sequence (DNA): TGTGCCAGCTCACCACCAGTGGGGACCTCCTACAATGAGCAGTTCTTC.

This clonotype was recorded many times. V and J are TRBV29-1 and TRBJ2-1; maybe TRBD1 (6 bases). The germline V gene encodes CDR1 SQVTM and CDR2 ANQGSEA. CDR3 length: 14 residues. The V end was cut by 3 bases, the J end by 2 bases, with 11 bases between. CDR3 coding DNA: TGCAGCGTTGATCTCAGGGGCACCTACAATGAGCAGTTCTTC. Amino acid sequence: CSVDLRGTYNEQFF.

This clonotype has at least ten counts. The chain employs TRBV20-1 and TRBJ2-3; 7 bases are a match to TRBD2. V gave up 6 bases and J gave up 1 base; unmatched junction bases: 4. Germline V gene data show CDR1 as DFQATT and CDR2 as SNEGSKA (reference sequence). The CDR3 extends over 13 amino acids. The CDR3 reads CSARDYRTDTQYF. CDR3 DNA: TGCAGTGCCAGGGACTACCGCACAGATACGCAGTATTTT.

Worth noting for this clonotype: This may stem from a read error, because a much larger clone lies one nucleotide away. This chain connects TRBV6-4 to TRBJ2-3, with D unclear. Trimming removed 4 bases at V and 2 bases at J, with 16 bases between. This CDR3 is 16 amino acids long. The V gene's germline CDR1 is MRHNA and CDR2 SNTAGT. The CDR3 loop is CASSAKGLSDTDTQYF. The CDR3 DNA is TGTGCCAGCAGTGCTAAAGGGCTCTCGGACACAGATACGCAGTATTTT.

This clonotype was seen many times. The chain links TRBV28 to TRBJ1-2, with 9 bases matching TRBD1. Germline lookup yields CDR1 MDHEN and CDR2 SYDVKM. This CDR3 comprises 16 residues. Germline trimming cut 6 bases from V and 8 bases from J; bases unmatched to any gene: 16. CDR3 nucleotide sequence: TGTGCCAGCAGCCTTAACCTGCCCGGGACAGGGACAGGCTACACCTTC. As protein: CASSLNLPGTGTGYTF.

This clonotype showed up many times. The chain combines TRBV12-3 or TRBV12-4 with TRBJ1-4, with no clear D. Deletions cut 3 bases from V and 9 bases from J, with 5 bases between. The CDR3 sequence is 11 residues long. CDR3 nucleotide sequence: TGTGCCAGCAGTTTCGGGCAAAAACTGTTTTTT. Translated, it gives CASSFGQKLFF.

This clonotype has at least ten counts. The CDR3 DNA reads as TGTGCCAGCAGTCATGGACACCTAAACACCGGGGAGCTGTTTTTT. Protein: CASSHGHLNTGELFF. The chain combines TRBV3-1 with TRBJ2-2; weak D call: TRBD1 (5 bases). The V end lost 6 bases, the J end lost 2 bases, and 13 bases lay between the germline ends. The CDR3 is 15 amino acids. Germline CDR1 LGHDT, CDR2 YNNKEL (reference sequence).

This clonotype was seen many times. The CDR3 bases are TGTGCCAGCAGAACAAGTAGTAGCACAGATACGCAGTATTTT. It encodes CASRTSSSTDTQYF. This chain connects TRBV2 to TRBJ2-3; D call uncertain. CDR1 and CDR2 (germline): SNHLY, FYNNEI. Between the trimmed V and J ends, which lost 6 bases and 0 bases, there was a span of 10 bases. The CDR3 has 14 residues.

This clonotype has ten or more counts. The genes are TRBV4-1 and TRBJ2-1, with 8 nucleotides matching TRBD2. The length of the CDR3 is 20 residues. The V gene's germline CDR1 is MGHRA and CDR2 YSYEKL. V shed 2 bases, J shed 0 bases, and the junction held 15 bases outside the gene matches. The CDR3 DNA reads TGCGCCAGCAGCCAAAGGGGCGGCCCAGCGGGAGTTTCCTCCTACAATGAGCAGTTCTTC. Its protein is CASSQRGGPAGVSSYNEQFF.

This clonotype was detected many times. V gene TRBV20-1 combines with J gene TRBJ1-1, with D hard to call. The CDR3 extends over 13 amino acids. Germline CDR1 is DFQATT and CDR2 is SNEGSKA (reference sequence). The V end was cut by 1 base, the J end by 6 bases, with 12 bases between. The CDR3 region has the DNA TGCAGTGCTAGAGCGGGCCGTTATCCTGAAGCTTTCTTT. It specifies CSARAGRYPEAFF.

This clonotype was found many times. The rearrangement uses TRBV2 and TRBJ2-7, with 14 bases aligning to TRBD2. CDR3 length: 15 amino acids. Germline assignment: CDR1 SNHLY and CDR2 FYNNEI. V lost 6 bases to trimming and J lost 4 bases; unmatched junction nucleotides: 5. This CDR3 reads CASRMGLAGAYEQYF. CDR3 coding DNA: TGTGCCAGCAGGATGGGACTAGCGGGAGCGTACGAGCAGTACTTC.

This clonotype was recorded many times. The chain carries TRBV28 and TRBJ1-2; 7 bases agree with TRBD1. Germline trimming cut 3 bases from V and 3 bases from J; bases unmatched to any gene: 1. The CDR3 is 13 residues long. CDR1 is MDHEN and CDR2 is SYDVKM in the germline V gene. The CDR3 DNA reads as TGTGCCAGCAGTTTGGGGACAGACTATGGCTACACCTTC. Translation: CASSLGTDYGYTF.